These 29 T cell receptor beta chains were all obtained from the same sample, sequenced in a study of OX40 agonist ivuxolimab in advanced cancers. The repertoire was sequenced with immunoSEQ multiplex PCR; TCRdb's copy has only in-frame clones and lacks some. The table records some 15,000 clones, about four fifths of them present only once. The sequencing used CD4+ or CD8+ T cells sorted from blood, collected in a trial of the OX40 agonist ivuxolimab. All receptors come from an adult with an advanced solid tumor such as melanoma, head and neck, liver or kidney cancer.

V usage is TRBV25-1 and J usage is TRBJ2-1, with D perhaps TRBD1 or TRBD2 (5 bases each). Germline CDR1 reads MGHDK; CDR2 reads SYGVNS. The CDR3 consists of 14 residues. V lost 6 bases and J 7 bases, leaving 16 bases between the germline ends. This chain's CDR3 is CASREQSWGNEQFF. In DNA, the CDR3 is TGTGCCAGCAGAGAGCAGTCCTGGGGGAATGAGCAGTTCTTC.

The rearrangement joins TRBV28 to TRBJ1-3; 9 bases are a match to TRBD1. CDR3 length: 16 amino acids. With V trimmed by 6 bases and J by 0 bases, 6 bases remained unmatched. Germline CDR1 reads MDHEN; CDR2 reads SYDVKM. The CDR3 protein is CASSPRDRVSGNTIYF. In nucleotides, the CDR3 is TGTGCCAGCAGCCCCCGGGACAGGGTCTCTGGAAACACCATATATTTT.

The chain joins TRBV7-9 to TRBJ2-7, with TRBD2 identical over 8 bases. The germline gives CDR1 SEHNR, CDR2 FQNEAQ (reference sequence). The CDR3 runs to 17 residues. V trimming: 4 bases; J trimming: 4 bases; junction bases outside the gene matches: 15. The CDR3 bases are TGTGCCAGCAGCTCCACCGGACTAGCTCCCAGAGCGTACGAGCAGTACTTC. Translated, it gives CASSSTGLAPRAYEQYF.

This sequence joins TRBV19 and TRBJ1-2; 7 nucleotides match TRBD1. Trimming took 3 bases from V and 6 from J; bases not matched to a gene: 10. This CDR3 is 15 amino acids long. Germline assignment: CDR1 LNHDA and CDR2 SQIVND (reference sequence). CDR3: CASSISWTGGDGYTF. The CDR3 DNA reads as TGTGCCAGTAGTATCTCCTGGACAGGAGGCGATGGCTACACCTTC.

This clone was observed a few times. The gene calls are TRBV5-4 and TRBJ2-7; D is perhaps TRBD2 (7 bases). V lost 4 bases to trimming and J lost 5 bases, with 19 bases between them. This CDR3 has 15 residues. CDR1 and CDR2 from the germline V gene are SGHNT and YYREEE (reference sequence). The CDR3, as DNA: TGTGCCAGCAGCCCAATGGGGGGGCTCAAGGACGAGCAGTACTTC. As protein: CASSPMGGLKDEQYF.

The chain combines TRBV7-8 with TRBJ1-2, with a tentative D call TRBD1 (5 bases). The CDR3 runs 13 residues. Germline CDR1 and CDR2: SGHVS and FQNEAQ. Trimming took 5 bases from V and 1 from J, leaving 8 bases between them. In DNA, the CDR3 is TGTGCCAGCAGCCCCGACAGTAACTATGGCTACACCTTC. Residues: CASSPDSNYGYTF.

CDR3 nucleotides: TGTGCCAGCCATGGGACAGGGAACTACGAGCAGTACTTC. Protein sequence: CASHGTGNYEQYF. The rearrangement joins TRBV28 to TRBJ2-7; 9 bases align to TRBD1. This CDR3 region has 13 residues. The J segment lost 3 bases and the V segment lost 8 bases, leaving 5 bases of the junction unmatched. CDR1 is MDHEN and CDR2 is SYDVKM in the germline V gene. Using reference TRBV28 and TRBJ2-7 for the parts outside the CDR3, the full variable domain is DVKVTQSSRYLVKRTGEKVFLECVQDMDHENMFWYRQDPGLGLRLIYFSYDVKMKEKGDIPEGYSVSREKKERFSLILESASTNQTSMYLCASHGTGNYEQYFGPGTRLTVT.

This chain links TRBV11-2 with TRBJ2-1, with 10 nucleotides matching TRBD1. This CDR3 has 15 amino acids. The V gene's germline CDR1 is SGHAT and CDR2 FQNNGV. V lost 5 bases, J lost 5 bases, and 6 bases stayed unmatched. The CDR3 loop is CASSDFGQGDNEQFF. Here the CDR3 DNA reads TGTGCCAGCAGCGACTTTGGACAGGGGGACAATGAGCAGTTCTTC.

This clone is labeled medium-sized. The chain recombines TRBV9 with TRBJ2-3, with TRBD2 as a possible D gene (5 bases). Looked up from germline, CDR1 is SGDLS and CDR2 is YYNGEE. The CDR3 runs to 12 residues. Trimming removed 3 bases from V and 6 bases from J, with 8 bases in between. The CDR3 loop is CASSESGDTQYF. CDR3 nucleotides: TGTGCCAGCAGCGAGTCGGGGGATACGCAGTATTTT.

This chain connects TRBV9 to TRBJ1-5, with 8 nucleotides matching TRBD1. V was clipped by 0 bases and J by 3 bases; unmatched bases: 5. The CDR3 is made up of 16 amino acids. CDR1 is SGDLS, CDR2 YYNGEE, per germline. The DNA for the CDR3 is TGTGCCAGCAGCGTAGGGATTCAGGGGGCCAATCAGCCCCAGCATTTT. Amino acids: CASSVGIQGANQPQHF. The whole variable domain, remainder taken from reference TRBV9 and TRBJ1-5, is DSGVTQTPKHLITATGQRVTLRCSPRSGDLSVYWYQQSLDQGLQFLIQYYNGEERAKGNILERFSAQQFPDLHSELNLSSLELGDSALYFCASSVGIQGANQPQHFGDGTRLSIL.

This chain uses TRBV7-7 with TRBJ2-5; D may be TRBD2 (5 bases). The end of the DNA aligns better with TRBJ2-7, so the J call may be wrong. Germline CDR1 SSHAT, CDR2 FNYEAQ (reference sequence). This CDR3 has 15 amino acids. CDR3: CASSLGTGGSYEQYF. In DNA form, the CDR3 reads TGTGCCAGCAGCTTAGGGACTGGCGGCTCCTACGAGCAGTACTTC.

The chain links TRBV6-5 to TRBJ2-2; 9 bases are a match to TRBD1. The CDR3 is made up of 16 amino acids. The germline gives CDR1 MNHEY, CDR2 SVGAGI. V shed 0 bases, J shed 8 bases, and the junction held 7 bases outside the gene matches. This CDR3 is CASSYSTGGMGGELFF. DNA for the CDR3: TGTGCCAGCAGTTACTCGACAGGGGGTATGGGGGGGGAGCTGTTTTTT.

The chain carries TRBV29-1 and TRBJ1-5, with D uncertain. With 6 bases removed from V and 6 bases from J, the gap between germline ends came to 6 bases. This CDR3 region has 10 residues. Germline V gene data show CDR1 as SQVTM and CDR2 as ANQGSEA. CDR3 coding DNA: TGCAGCGTCCTTCCTCAGCCCCAGCATTTT. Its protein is CSVLPQPQHF. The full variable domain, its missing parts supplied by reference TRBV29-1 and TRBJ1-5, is SAVISQKPSRDICQRGTSLTIQCQVDSQVTMMFWYRQQPGQSLTLIATANQGSEATYESGFVIDKFPISRPNLTFSTLTVSNMSPEDSSIYLCSVLPQPQHFGDGTRLSIL.

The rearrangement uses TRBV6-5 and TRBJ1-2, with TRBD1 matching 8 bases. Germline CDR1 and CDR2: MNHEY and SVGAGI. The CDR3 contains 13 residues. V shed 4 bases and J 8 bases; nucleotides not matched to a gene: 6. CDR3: CASSFQGAIGYTF. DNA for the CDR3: TGTGCCAGCAGTTTCCAGGGGGCAATAGGCTACACCTTC.

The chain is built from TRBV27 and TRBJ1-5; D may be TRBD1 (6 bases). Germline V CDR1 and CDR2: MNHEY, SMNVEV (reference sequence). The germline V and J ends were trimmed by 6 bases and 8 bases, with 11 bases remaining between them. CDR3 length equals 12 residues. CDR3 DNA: TGTGCCAGCAGCCCGTCAGGGGAGCCCCAGCATTTT. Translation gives CASSPSGEPQHF.

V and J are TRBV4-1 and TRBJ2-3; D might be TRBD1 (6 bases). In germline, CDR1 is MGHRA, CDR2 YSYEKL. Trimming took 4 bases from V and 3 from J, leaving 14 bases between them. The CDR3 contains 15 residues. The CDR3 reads CASSPSQGGTDTQYF. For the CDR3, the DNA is TGCGCCAGCAGCCCATCACAGGGTGGGACAGATACGCAGTATTTT.

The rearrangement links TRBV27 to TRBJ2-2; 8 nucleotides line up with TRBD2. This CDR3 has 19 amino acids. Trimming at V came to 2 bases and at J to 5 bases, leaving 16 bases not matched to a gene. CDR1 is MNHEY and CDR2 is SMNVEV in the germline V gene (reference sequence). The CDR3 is CASSLPTGLASAGTGELFF. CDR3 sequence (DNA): TGTGCCAGCAGTTTACCCACCGGACTAGCCTCCGCGGGGACCGGGGAGCTGTTTTTT.

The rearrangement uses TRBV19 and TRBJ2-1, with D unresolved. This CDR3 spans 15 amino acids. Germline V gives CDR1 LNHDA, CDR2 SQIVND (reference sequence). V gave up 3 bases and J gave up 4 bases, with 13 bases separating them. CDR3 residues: CASSIGPTEYNEQFF. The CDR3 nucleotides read TGTGCCAGTAGTATTGGACCAACAGAGTACAATGAGCAGTTCTTC.

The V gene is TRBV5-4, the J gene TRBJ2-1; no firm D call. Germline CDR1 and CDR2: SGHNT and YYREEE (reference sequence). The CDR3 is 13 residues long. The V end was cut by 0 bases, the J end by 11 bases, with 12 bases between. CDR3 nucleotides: TGTGCCAGCAGCTTGGCGGCGGTTAGGAAGCAGTTCTTC. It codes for CASSLAAVRKQFF.

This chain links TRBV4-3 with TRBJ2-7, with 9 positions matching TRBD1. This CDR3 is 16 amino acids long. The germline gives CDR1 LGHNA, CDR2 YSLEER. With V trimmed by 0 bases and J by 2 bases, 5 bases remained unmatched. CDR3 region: CASSQDAGTGTYEQYF. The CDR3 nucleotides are TGCGCCAGCAGCCAAGATGCCGGGACAGGGACCTACGAGCAGTACTTC.

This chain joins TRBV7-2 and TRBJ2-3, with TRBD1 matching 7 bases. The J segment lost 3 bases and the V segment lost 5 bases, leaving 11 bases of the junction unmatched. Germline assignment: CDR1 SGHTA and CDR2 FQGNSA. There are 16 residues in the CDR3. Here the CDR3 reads CASSDKTGRRTDTQYF. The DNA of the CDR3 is TGTGCCAGCAGCGACAAGACAGGGAGAAGGACAGATACGCAGTATTTT.

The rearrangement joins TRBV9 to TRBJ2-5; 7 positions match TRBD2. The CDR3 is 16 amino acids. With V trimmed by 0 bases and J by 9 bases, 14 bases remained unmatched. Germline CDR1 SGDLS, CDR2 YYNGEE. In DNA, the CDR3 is TGTGCCAGCAGCGTAGGCCTCTTCGGGACTGCGGGGGCCCAGTACTTC. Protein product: CASSVGLFGTAGAQYF.

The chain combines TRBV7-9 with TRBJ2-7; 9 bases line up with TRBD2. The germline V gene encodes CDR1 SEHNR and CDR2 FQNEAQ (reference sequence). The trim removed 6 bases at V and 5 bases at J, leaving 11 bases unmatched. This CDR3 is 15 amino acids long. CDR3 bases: TGTGCCAGCAGTCGGTTAGCGGGAGTAGAGGACGAGCAGTACTTC. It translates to CASSRLAGVEDEQYF.

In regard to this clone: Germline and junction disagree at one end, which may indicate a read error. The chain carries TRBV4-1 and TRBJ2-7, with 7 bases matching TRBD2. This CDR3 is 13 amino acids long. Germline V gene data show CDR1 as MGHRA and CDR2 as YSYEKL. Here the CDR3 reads CASSQDVRRELYF. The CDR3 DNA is TGCGCCAGCAGCCAAGATGTAAGGCGGGAGCTGTACTTC.

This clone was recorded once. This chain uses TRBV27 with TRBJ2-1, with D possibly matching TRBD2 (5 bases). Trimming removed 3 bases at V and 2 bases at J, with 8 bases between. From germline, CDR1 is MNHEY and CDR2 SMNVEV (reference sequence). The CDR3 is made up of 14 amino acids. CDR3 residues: CASSFSGTYNEQFF. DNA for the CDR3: TGTGCCAGCAGTTTCTCGGGAACCTACAATGAGCAGTTCTTC.

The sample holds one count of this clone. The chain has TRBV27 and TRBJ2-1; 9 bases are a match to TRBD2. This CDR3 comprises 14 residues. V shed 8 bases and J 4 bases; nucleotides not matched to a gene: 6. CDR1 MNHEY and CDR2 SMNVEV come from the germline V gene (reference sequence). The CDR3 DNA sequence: TGTGCCAGCTCGACTAGCGGTACGTACAATGAGCAGTTCTTC. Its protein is CASSTSGTYNEQFF.

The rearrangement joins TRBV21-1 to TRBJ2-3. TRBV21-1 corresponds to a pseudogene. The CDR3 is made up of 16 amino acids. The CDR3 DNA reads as TGTGCCAGTCTAAGTCGCTGGGGCGGGAGCACAGATACGCAGTATTTT. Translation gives CASLSRWGGSTDTQYF.

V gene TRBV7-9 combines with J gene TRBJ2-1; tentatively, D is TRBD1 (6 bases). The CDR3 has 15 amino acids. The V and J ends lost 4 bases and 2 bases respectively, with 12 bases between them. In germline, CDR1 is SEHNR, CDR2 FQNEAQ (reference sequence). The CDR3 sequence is CASSSLGATYNEQFF. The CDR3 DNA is TGTGCCAGCAGCTCGTTGGGGGCGACCTACAATGAGCAGTTCTTC.

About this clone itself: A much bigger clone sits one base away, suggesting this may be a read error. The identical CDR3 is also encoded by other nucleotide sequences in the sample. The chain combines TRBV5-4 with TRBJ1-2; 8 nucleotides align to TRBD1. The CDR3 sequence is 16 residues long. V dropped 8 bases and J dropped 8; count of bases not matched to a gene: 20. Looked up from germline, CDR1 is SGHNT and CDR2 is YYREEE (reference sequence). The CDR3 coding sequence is TGTGCCAGTAGCCCCGCGCCGAAGGACAGGGTACACGGCTACACCTTC. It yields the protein CASSPAPKDRVHGYTF.